Listed below are T cell receptor beta chains from one sample, sequenced in a study of human T cells and chemical hapten exposure. One entry per CDR3 protein, called by TCRdb with MiXCR from the RACE reads. The profile shows about 100,000 distinct CDR3 sequences, approximately 10% of them singletons. This material consisted of whole blood, taken in connection with sensitization to the hapten diphenylcyclopropenone (DPC). The receptors were sampled from a woman aged 40 to 50 with alopecia areata. Some clones in this sample may be carry-over from other donors' samples. The CDR3 runs from the conserved cysteine through the conserved F or W. Fields, in order: V gene, D gene, J gene, CDR3 protein. A D gene is named only where the DNA matches it firmly.

TRBV2,TRBD1,TRBJ1-3,CASSEGQEKGNTIYF
TRBV11-2,TRBD2,TRBJ2-2,CASSFLEARRLAGEEELFF
TRBV19,TRBD2,TRBJ2-7,CASRYLRGAIGLAGYEQYF
TRBV30,-,TRBJ2-3,CAWSAGTGGDTQYF
TRBV6-2/TRBV6-3,-,TRBJ1-5,CASSYEPRQNQPQHF
TRBV6-5,TRBD1,TRBJ2-2,CASRLGQGGTGELFF
TRBV20-1,-,TRBJ2-2,CSATLGAGELFF
TRBV20-1,-,TRBJ1-2,CSARGQGLVRYGYTF
TRBV4-1,-,TRBJ2-5,CASSTSGDQETQYF
TRBV29-1,-,TRBJ2-7,CSVEPREHEQYF
TRBV4-1,-,TRBJ2-1,CASSQAGGGNEQFF
TRBV7-9,-,TRBJ1-1,CASSLGGLFGTEAFF
TRBV11-2,-,TRBJ2-7,CASSLVRGTAYEQYF
TRBV6-5,TRBD1,TRBJ2-3,CASRSPPGQENTDTQYF
TRBV7-3,-,TRBJ1-1,CASSLSVGTEAFF
TRBV11-2,TRBD1,TRBJ1-2,CASSIRGQGDGYTF
TRBV20-1,TRBD1,TRBJ2-7,CSVLGGQGAYEQYF
TRBV20-1,-,TRBJ2-3,CSASRGSTDTQYF
TRBV6-1,-,TRBJ2-3,CASLRAANVFADTQYF
TRBV20-1,-,TRBJ2-3,CSAPLQGDTQYF
TRBV29-1,-,TRBJ1-2,CSVVEGRGQRISHGYTF
TRBV11-3,TRBD2,TRBJ2-1,CASSAVAGAGGEQFF
TRBV5-1,-,TRBJ2-3,CASSFSDTDTQYF
TRBV7-2,TRBD2,TRBJ2-3,CASSLAATSGTDTQYF
TRBV6-4,-,TRBJ2-1,CASSDTSSNEQFF
TRBV7-6,TRBD1,TRBJ2-3,CASSPRQGSNTDTQYF
TRBV3-1,-,TRBJ2-7,CASSLRTETHEQYF
TRBV7-8,-,TRBJ1-5,CASSLATASVRQPQHF
TRBV7-2,-,TRBJ2-7,CASSRDRGSEQYF
TRBV18,-,TRBJ1-1,CASSPTGNTEAFF
TRBV11-2,-,TRBJ2-7,CASSRYYEQYF
TRBV5-4,-,TRBJ1-2,CASSSGQIYGYTF
TRBV11-2,-,TRBJ2-5,CASSLGSGGGQETQYF
TRBV27,-,TRBJ1-4,CASSSRAGGGNEKLFF
TRBV5-1,TRBD1,TRBJ2-7,CASSSVTGKNEQYF
TRBV4-1,-,TRBJ1-1,CASSPASGDAEAFF
TRBV11-2,-,TRBJ2-3,CASSSITDTQYF
TRBV18,-,TRBJ1-6,CASSPGDTISPLHF
TRBV20-1,-,TRBJ2-5,CSASAATQYF
TRBV29-1,TRBD1,TRBJ2-7,CSVAPGTGEGLYEQYF
TRBV28,-,TRBJ1-1,CASKIGRANTEAFF
TRBV6-2/TRBV6-3,-,TRBJ2-2,CASRDKANTGELFF
TRBV7-8,-,TRBJ2-1,CASSLEGRGEQFF
TRBV5-4,-,TRBJ2-3,CASSRTIADTQYF
TRBV27,TRBD2,TRBJ2-7,CASSTRPSGRAMSEQYF
TRBV7-2,TRBD1,TRBJ2-5,CASSLARTGGSQETQYF
TRBV7-2,-,TRBJ1-1,CASSPPASLFYTEAFF
TRBV5-4,-,TRBJ2-1,CASSSRNGAYNEQFF
TRBV20-1,TRBD2,TRBJ2-3,CSARGLAGGGDTQYF
TRBV11-2,-,TRBJ2-2,CASSLLPAANTGELFF
TRBV7-2,-,TRBJ1-4,CASSSGREKLFF
TRBV6-2/TRBV6-3,TRBD2,TRBJ2-7,CASSWTRSSYEQYF
TRBV2,-,TRBJ2-1,CDSDPYNEQFF
TRBV2,TRBD2,TRBJ2-1,CASSSRSLLAGGRDEQFF
TRBV18,-,TRBJ1-1,CASSPGTREAFF